A single sample is the source of the 30 T cell receptor beta chains below, sequenced in a study of CD8 T cells in Susac syndrome. The RNA, roughly 0.45 to 1 ug, was put through reverse transcription using random hexamers. TCRdb re-derived calls from the immunoSEQ multiplex PCR reads in MiXCR, one entry per CDR3 protein. The repertoire consists of about 130,000 distinct CDR3 sequences, with 85% to 95% occurring once and the leading ten covering approximately 0.29%. Sequencing used CD8+ T cells from PBMCs. These receptors were collected from a human donor with multiple sclerosis.

This chain joins TRBV6-1 and TRBJ2-3; D is unresolved. V was shortened by 1 base and J by 1 base, with 9 bases between the two germline ends. Germline values: CDR1 MNHNS, CDR2 SASEGT. CDR3 length: 15 amino acids. The CDR3 coding sequence is TGTGCCAGCAGTGAAGACACCATGGGCACAGATACGCAGTATTTT. Its translation: CASSEDTMGTDTQYF.

In its sample, this clonotype was seen once. The chain has TRBV10-3 and TRBJ2-1; D is ambiguous. Germline lookup yields CDR1 ENHRY and CDR2 SYGVKD. The ends were cut back, 2 bases at V and 1 base at J, with 9 bases in the middle. There are 15 residues in the CDR3. In nucleotides, the CDR3 is TGTGCCATCAGTGAGGCCGACTCTTCCTACAATGAGCAGTTCTTC. As protein: CAISEADSSYNEQFF.

The chain links TRBV6-6 to TRBJ2-1; TRBD2 matches at 11 bases. Losses at the gene ends were 6 bases for V and 4 bases for J; bases not matched to a gene: 5. The germline V gene encodes CDR1 MNHNY and CDR2 SVGAGI (reference sequence). The CDR3 runs 15 residues. The CDR3 DNA sequence: TGTGCCAGCAGCAAAGGGACTAGCGGATACAATGAGCAGTTCTTC. Its protein is CASSKGTSGYNEQFF.

In its sample, this clonotype was seen once. The CDR3 DNA follows: TGCAGCGTTGAAGATCGAGCGGGACAGCCCCAGCATTTT. It codes for CSVEDRAGQPQHF. The V gene is TRBV29-1, the J gene TRBJ1-5; no definite D call. Looked up from germline, CDR1 is SQVTM and CDR2 is ANQGSEA. This CDR3 spans 13 amino acids. Between the trimmed V and J ends, which lost 0 bases and 7 bases, there was a span of 10 bases.

The V call is TRBV5-6, the J call TRBJ2-7; weak D call: TRBD1 (5 bases). V was pared by 4 bases and J by 3 bases, with 20 bases between. Germline V CDR1 and CDR2: SGHDT, YYEEEE. The CDR3 is made up of 16 amino acids. CDR3 bases: TGTGCCAGCAGCCACAGGTGGGGTATGGTACGCTACGAGCAGTACTTC. Translating it yields CASSHRWGMVRYEQYF. Variable domain in full (rest from reference TRBV5-6 and TRBJ2-7): DAGVTQSPTHLIKTRGQQVTLRCSPKSGHDTVSWYQQALGQGPQFIFQYYEEEERQRGNFPDRFSGHQFPNYSSELNVNALLLGDSALYLCASSHRWGMVRYEQYFGPGTRLTVT.

The gene calls are TRBV24-1 and TRBJ1-5; D is undetermined. Germline V lookup: CDR1 KGHDR, CDR2 SFDVKD. This CDR3 comprises 14 residues. V was clipped by 3 bases and J by 3 bases, with 8 bases between them. The CDR3 loop reads CATSDTGTNQPQHF. The DNA for the CDR3 is TGTGCCACCAGTGATACGGGCACCAATCAGCCCCAGCATTTT.

The chain joins TRBV27 to TRBJ2-7; the D gene is possibly TRBD2 (7 bases). Trimming shortened V by 0 bases and J by 6 bases, and 12 bases separated the two germline ends. The CDR3 loop spans 14 amino acids. Germline-derived CDR1 and CDR2 are MNHEY and SMNVEV (reference sequence). CDR3 region: CASSLSRGGREQYF. CDR3 DNA sequence: TGTGCCAGCAGTTTATCCAGGGGAGGGCGCGAGCAGTACTTC.

The chain couples TRBV7-9 to TRBJ1-6, with 7 bases fitting TRBD1. V was clipped by 5 bases and J by 5 bases; unmatched bases: 9. Germline CDR1 SEHNR, CDR2 FQNEAQ (reference sequence). The CDR3 is 16 residues long. DNA of the CDR3: TGTGCCAGCAGCCCCCGACAGGGAATGAATAATTCACCCCTCCACTTT. It yields the protein CASSPRQGMNNSPLHF.

The chain couples TRBV4-1 to TRBJ2-7, with D hard to call. This CDR3 comprises 15 residues. The germline V gene encodes CDR1 MGHRA and CDR2 YSYEKL. The V end was cut by 0 bases, the J end by 2 bases, with 11 bases between. The CDR3 region has the DNA TGCGCCAGCAGCCAAGATCTAGGTCTCCCCTACGAGCAGTACTTC. Its translation: CASSQDLGLPYEQYF.

The V and J genes are TRBV5-1 and TRBJ1-2, with a possible D match to TRBD1 (5 bases). Between the trimmed V and J ends, which lost 4 bases and 1 base, there was a span of 8 bases. This CDR3 spans 13 amino acids. Germline V gives CDR1 SGHRS, CDR2 YFSETQ. The chain's CDR3 is CASSQDINYGYTF. The CDR3 DNA sequence: TGCGCCAGCAGCCAGGACATTAACTATGGCTACACCTTC.

This rearrangement joins TRBV29-1 to TRBJ2-1; D is perhaps TRBD1 or TRBD2 (5 bases each). This CDR3 comprises 15 residues. Trimming shortened V by 2 bases and J by 12 bases, and 23 bases separated the two germline ends. CDR1 is SQVTM, CDR2 ANQGSEA, per germline. CDR3 nucleotides: TGCAGCGTTGAATCTGTGGGGGAAGGCTACAAAAGGCAGTTCTTC. Amino acids: CSVESVGEGYKRQFF.

J is TRBJ2-3 and V is TRBV3-1; the D call may be TRBD1 or TRBD2 (6 bases each). CDR3 size: 16 residues. The V end lost 4 bases, the J end lost 0 bases, and 14 bases lay between the germline ends. CDR1 LGHDT and CDR2 YNNKEL come from the germline V gene (reference sequence). The CDR3 loop is CASSRGTGASTDTQYF. In nucleotides, the CDR3 is TGTGCCAGCAGCCGAGGGACGGGGGCGAGCACAGATACGCAGTATTTT.

The J gene is TRBJ2-7, the V gene TRBV10-3; D is possibly TRBD1 (5 bases). CDR3 length: 13 amino acids. Germline V gene sequence: CDR1 ENHRY, CDR2 SYGVKD. V gave up 2 bases and J gave up 4 bases, with 9 bases separating them. The CDR3 loop reads CAISEQGTYEQYF. The CDR3 DNA is TGTGCCATCAGTGAGCAGGGAACATACGAGCAGTACTTC.

This clonotype came up once. The chain combines TRBV19 with TRBJ1-1; the D gene is possibly TRBD1 (5 bases). Germline V gene lookup returns CDR1 LNHDA and CDR2 SQIVND (reference sequence). CDR3 length equals 11 residues. V was trimmed by 9 bases and J by 5 bases, leaving 10 bases between them. The CDR3 spells CASDGGTEAFF. CDR3 bases: TGTGCCAGCGATGGGGGGACTGAAGCTTTCTTT.

The genes are TRBV18 and TRBJ2-5; D is unresolved. Per germline, CDR1 KGHSH and CDR2 LQKENI. Trimming cost V 3 bases and J 5 bases, with 13 bases left between them. The CDR3 is 14 amino acids. This CDR3 is CASSPDRLRETQYF. The CDR3 DNA follows: TGTGCCAGCTCACCGGACCGCCTCCGGGAGACCCAGTACTTC.

The chain uses TRBV7-9 and TRBJ1-1, with D uncertain. V was shortened by 3 bases and J by 6 bases, with 20 bases between the two germline ends. The CDR3 contains 16 residues. The germline V gene encodes CDR1 SEHNR and CDR2 FQNEAQ (reference sequence). CDR3 in amino acids: CASSFFMPGSSAEAFF. The CDR3 coding sequence is TGTGCCAGCAGCTTTTTCATGCCGGGCTCTAGTGCTGAAGCTTTCTTT. The full variable domain, completed using reference TRBV7-9 and TRBJ1-1, is DTGVSQNPRHKITKRGQNVTFRCDPISEHNRLYWYRQTLGQGPEFLTYFQNEAQLEKSRLLSDRFSAERPKGSFSTLEIQRTEQGDSAMYLCASSFFMPGSSAEAFFGQGTRLTVV.

V is TRBV12-3 or TRBV12-4 and J is TRBJ1-2; 8 bases fit TRBD1. V lost 6 bases to trimming and J lost 4 bases; unmatched junction nucleotides: 4. The CDR3 is 13 amino acids. The DNA for the CDR3 is TGTGCCAGCAGAGGAACAGGGGGCTATGGCTACACCTTC. Protein product: CASRGTGGYGYTF.

This rearrangement joins TRBV24-1 to TRBJ1-1, with D tentatively TRBD1 (5 bases). The CDR3 spans 11 residues. Germline CDR1 is KGHDR and CDR2 is SFDVKD. The V end was cut by 7 bases, the J end by 8 bases, with 10 bases between. CDR3: CATSHRGEAFF. The CDR3 DNA reads TGTGCCACCAGCCATCGGGGGGAAGCTTTCTTT.

This clonotype was observed a few times. The rearrangement uses TRBV6-6 and TRBJ2-2, with D uncertain. V was trimmed by 5 bases and J by 4 bases, leaving 2 bases between them. Germline-derived CDR1 and CDR2 are MNHNY and SVGAGI (reference sequence). The CDR3 spans 11 residues. CDR3 sequence reads: CASSPTGELFF. DNA of the CDR3: TGTGCCAGCAGTCCCACCGGGGAGCTGTTTTTT.

Written as DNA, the CDR3 is TGTGCCAGCAGCTCTACTAGGTACGAGCAGTACTTC. Translation: CASSSTRYEQYF. The V call is TRBV28, the J call TRBJ2-7; the D gene is possibly TRBD2 (5 bases). V lost 6 bases, J lost 4 bases, and 10 bases lay in between. The CDR3 extends over 12 amino acids. Germline V lookup: CDR1 MDHEN, CDR2 SYDVKM.

The chain uses TRBV5-1 and TRBJ2-1, with 11 nucleotides matching TRBD2. Trimming at V came to 1 base and at J to 6 bases, leaving 6 bases not matched to a gene. Germline CDR1 SGHRS, CDR2 YFSETQ. There are 16 residues in the CDR3. The CDR3 DNA is TGCGCCAGCAGCTTGACCGGGACTAGCGGAGGCAATGAGCAGTTCTTC. Its translation: CASSLTGTSGGNEQFF.

V is TRBV7-9 and J is TRBJ2-1, with TRBD1 matching 9 bases. There are 18 residues in the CDR3. The junction had 10 bases not matched to a gene; V was cut back by 1 base and J by 3 bases. CDR1 is SEHNR, CDR2 FQNEAQ, per germline (reference sequence). CDR3: CASSLVGQGPSFYNEQFF. CDR3 DNA: TGTGCCAGCAGCTTAGTGGGACAGGGCCCCTCCTTCTACAATGAGCAGTTCTTC.

This rearrangement joins TRBV4-1 to TRBJ1-1; 7 bases fit TRBD1. CDR3 size: 15 residues. Germline values: CDR1 MGHRA, CDR2 YSYEKL. V shed 4 bases and J 2 bases; nucleotides not matched to a gene: 7. CDR3 sequence: CASSLLGTANTEAFF. The DNA for the CDR3 is TGCGCCAGCAGCCTCCTCGGGACAGCAAACACTGAAGCTTTCTTT.

A few counts support this clonotype. The V gene is TRBV12-3 or TRBV12-4, the J gene TRBJ2-7, with D unclear. This CDR3 spans 14 amino acids. With 3 bases removed from V and 1 base from J, the gap between germline ends came to 10 bases. CDR3 residues: CASSLSGSSYEQYF. In nucleotides, the CDR3 is TGTGCCAGCAGTTTGTCAGGATCATCCTACGAGCAGTACTTC.

This chain uses TRBV2 with TRBJ2-7; 8 nucleotides line up with TRBD1. The junction had 6 bases not matched to a gene; V was cut back by 7 bases and J by 1 base. This CDR3 is 14 amino acids long. Germline values: CDR1 SNHLY, CDR2 FYNNEI. The CDR3 region has the DNA TGTGCCAGCATGGACAGGGAAGGGTCCTACGAGCAGTACGTC. Translated, it gives CASMDREGSYEQYV.

The J gene is TRBJ2-5, the V gene TRBV20-1; D unresolved. Germline lookup yields CDR1 DFQATT and CDR2 SNEGSKA (reference sequence). This CDR3 has 16 amino acids. Trimming removed 0 bases from V and 0 bases from J, with 14 bases in between. Written as DNA, the CDR3 is TGCAGTGCTAGAGATGCGGCAGGCTGGTACCAAGAGACCCAGTACTTC. It translates to CSARDAAGWYQETQYF.

The J gene is TRBJ2-1, the V gene TRBV4-1, with D possibly matching TRBD1 (5 bases). Trimming cost V 1 base and J 9 bases, with 10 bases left between them. The CDR3 loop spans 13 amino acids. Looked up from germline, CDR1 is MGHRA and CDR2 is YSYEKL. CDR3 in amino acids: CASSQAWGAEQFF. CDR3 bases: TGCGCCAGCAGCCAAGCCTGGGGCGCTGAGCAGTTCTTC.

This clonotype has more than one count but fewer than ten. Written as DNA, the CDR3 is TGTGCCACAGGGACAGGGGGGTCCCTCGAGCAGTACTTC. It translates to CATGTGGSLEQYF. The chain has TRBV25-1 and TRBJ2-7; 11 positions agree with TRBD1. CDR1 and CDR2 (germline): MGHDK, SYGVNS. V shed 10 bases, J shed 6 bases, and the junction held 8 bases outside the gene matches. The CDR3 consists of 13 residues.

The gene calls are TRBV20-1 and TRBJ2-1, with TRBD1 as a possible D gene (6 bases). CDR1 is DFQATT and CDR2 is SNEGSKA in the germline V gene (reference sequence). Trimming removed 0 bases from V and 1 base from J, with 10 bases in between. The CDR3 covers 15 residues. The CDR3 DNA is TGCAGTGCTAGAGAAGGTCAGGGGTCCTACAATGAGCAGTTCTTC. This encodes CSAREGQGSYNEQFF.

The chain joins TRBV7-3 to TRBJ2-1; no clear D gene. Germline values: CDR1 SGHTA, CDR2 FQGTGA. This CDR3 contains 14 residues. V lost 4 bases and J lost 12, with 19 bases in between. The CDR3 loop is CASSWNANPPVQFF. CDR3 DNA: TGTGCCAGCAGCTGGAACGCCAACCCACCGGTGCAGTTCTTC.